The 11 T cell receptor beta chains given below trace back to one sample, sequenced in a study of blood T cell repertoires in COVID-19. The table came from immunoSEQ multiplex PCR; TCRdb's copy has only in-frame clones and leaves some out. The repertoire holds approximately 66,000 clones, with about 86% as singletons. The specimen was peripheral blood. Receptors originate from a man in his forties or fifties with active COVID-19.

This clone was counted once. V is TRBV12-5 and J is TRBJ2-1; tentative D call: TRBD1 (6 bases). Trimming pared 0 bases from V and 8 bases from J, leaving 20 bases between. CDR3 length: 17 amino acids. The V gene's germline CDR1 is LGHNT and CDR2 FRNRAP. CDR3 sequence (DNA): TGTGCTAGTGGTTTGGTACCCCGGGACATAAGGGGTGATGAGCAGTTCTTC. It yields the protein CASGLVPRDIRGDEQFF.

The V call is TRBV18, the J call TRBJ1-1; D may be TRBD1 (5 bases). Between the trimmed V and J ends, which lost 2 bases and 8 bases, there was a span of 21 bases. In germline, CDR1 is KGHSH, CDR2 LQKENI. This CDR3 is 16 amino acids long. CDR3 in amino acids: CASSPFQGSTDPEAFF. The CDR3 coding sequence is TGTGCCAGCTCACCATTCCAGGGATCGACGGATCCCGAAGCTTTCTTT.

In DNA, the CDR3 is TGTGCCAGCAGGGGGCCCACTGAAGCTTTCTTT. Translation: CASRGPTEAFF. J is TRBJ1-1 and V is TRBV6-5; maybe TRBD1 (5 bases). The CDR3 has 11 residues. The germline gives CDR1 MNHEY, CDR2 SVGAGI. V was cut by 6 bases and J by 4 bases, with 6 bases left in between.

The rearrangement links TRBV3-1 (or the pseudogene TRBV3-2) to TRBJ2-5, with 7 bases that match TRBD2. The germline V gene encodes CDR1 LGHDT and CDR2 YNNKEL (reference sequence). Unmatched junction bases numbered 10, after V lost 2 bases and J lost 7 bases. This CDR3 is built from 15 residues. Here the CDR3 DNA reads TGTGCCAGCAGCCAACCCGATCGACTAGCAGGGACCCAGTACTTC. Translated: CASSQPDRLAGTQYF.

The DNA of the CDR3 is TGCGCCAGCAGCAACACAGGGGGCACTGAAGCTTTCTTT. It specifies CASSNTGGTEAFF. The chain carries TRBV10-2 and TRBJ1-1; 8 nucleotides agree with TRBD1. The germline V gene has CDR1 WSHSY and CDR2 SAAADI. The CDR3 is made up of 13 amino acids. The junction had 4 bases not matched to a gene; V was cut back by 6 bases and J by 4 bases.

The V gene is TRBV29-1, the J gene TRBJ2-2, with a weak D call TRBD1 (5 bases). Germline CDR1 and CDR2: SQVTM and ANQGSEA. This CDR3 has 14 residues. The V gene lost 4 bases and the J gene lost 2 bases, with 11 bases spanning the gap. For the CDR3, the DNA is TGCAGCGTTGGGTTGACAGCAAACACCGGGGAGCTGTTTTTT. Protein product: CSVGLTANTGELFF.

The chain joins TRBV29-1 to TRBJ2-1; a possible D gene is TRBD2 (5 bases). Germline V gives CDR1 SQVTM, CDR2 ANQGSEA. V was clipped by 5 bases and J by 4 bases, with 18 bases between them. The CDR3 consists of 15 residues. For the CDR3, the DNA is TGCAGCGTTCCCTGGGGTAGCGCGAGTTACAATGAGCAGTTCTTC. Its protein product is CSVPWGSASYNEQFF.

In its sample, this clone was seen once. The chain is built from TRBV6-4 and TRBJ1-6, with 11 bases aligning to TRBD1. The CDR3 length is 16 residues. CDR1 is MRHNA, CDR2 SNTAGT, per germline. The trim removed 10 bases at V and 5 bases at J, leaving 10 bases unmatched. The CDR3 sequence is CATAGQGVLHNSPLHF. CDR3 nucleotide sequence: TGTGCCACCGCGGGACAGGGGGTTTTGCATAATTCACCCCTCCACTTT.

The V gene is TRBV6-6, the J gene TRBJ2-7; the match to TRBD1 covers 9 bases. Germline CDR1 and CDR2: MNHNY and SVGAGI (reference sequence). CDR3 length: 12 amino acids. J lost 3 bases, V lost 7 bases, and 1 base had no gene match. The CDR3 nucleotides are TGTGCCAGCACGGGACAGGGCTACGAGCAGTACTTC. Translation: CASTGQGYEQYF.

The chain carries TRBV18 and TRBJ2-3; TRBD2 aligns across 7 bases. This CDR3 is built from 13 residues. Germline lookup yields CDR1 KGHSH and CDR2 LQKENI. V shed 4 bases and J 5 bases; nucleotides not matched to a gene: 3. The CDR3 spells CASSQSGEDTQYF. CDR3 coding DNA: TGTGCCAGCTCACAAAGCGGGGAAGATACGCAGTATTTT.

The V call is TRBV5-1, the J call TRBJ2-6; 10 bases are a match to TRBD2. This CDR3 region has 17 residues. V dropped 3 bases and J dropped 0; count of bases not matched to a gene: 3. The V gene's germline CDR1 is SGHRS and CDR2 YFSETQ. CDR3 sequence (DNA): TGCGCCAGCAGCTCCGGGACTAGCGTCTCTGGGGCCAACGTCCTGACTTTC. It is translated as CASSSGTSVSGANVLTF.